The next 32 T cell receptor beta chains were all read from a single sample in a study of T-cell reconstitution after alpha-beta-depleted transplantation in children. A TCRbeta library incorporating unique molecular identifiers was prepared. TCRdb recomputed calls from the PCR reads with MiXCR, one row per CDR3 protein. Seen here are about 300,000 distinct CDR3 sequences, 10% observed once, and the top ten hold just under 7.5%. This specimen consisted of PBMCs, obtained before TCRalphabeta/CD19-depleted stem cell transplant. These receptors all stem from a boy under three years old with acute myeloid leukemia, due to receive a stem cell transplant.

This clonotype was counted many times. The chain is built from TRBV27 and TRBJ2-1, with TRBD1 matching 10 bases. V trimming: 5 bases; J trimming: 2 bases; junction bases outside the gene matches: 6. This CDR3 comprises 16 residues. Germline V lookup: CDR1 MNHEY, CDR2 SMNVEV (reference sequence). CDR3 amino acids: CASSPRGQGPYNEQFF. The DNA of the CDR3 is TGTGCCAGCAGTCCCCGGGGACAGGGGCCCTACAATGAGCAGTTCTTC.

The sample holds a few counts of this clonotype. V is TRBV11-2 and J is TRBJ2-7; unclear D gene. The CDR3 is 12 amino acids. Trimming cost V 2 bases and J 4 bases, with 6 bases left between them. From germline, CDR1 is SGHAT and CDR2 FQNNGV. The CDR3 nucleotides read TGTGCCAGCAGCTTACAGGTTTACGAGCAGTACTTC. Its translation is CASSLQVYEQYF.

This clonotype was observed a handful of times. The chain joins TRBV7-2 to TRBJ2-3; 15 nucleotides agree with TRBD2. The length of the CDR3 is 16 residues. The J segment lost 5 bases and the V segment lost 5 bases, leaving 5 bases of the junction unmatched. Per germline, CDR1 SGHTA and CDR2 FQGNSA. In nucleotides, the CDR3 is TGTGCCAGCAGCCCCTGGACTAGCGGGAGGGGAGATACGCAGTATTTT. Its translation is CASSPWTSGRGDTQYF. The full variable domain, in which reference TRBV7-2 and TRBJ2-3 provide the parts outside the CDR3, is GAGVSQSPSNKVTEKGKDVELRCDPISGHTALYWYRQSLGQGLEFLIYFQGNSAPDKSGLPSDRFSAERTGGSVSTLTIQRTQQEDSAVYLCASSPWTSGRGDTQYFGPGTRLTVL.

This clonotype has ten or more counts. The V and J genes are TRBV28 and TRBJ2-1; 11 bases are shared with TRBD1. Germline V CDR1 and CDR2: MDHEN, SYDVKM. The CDR3 contains 16 residues. V shed 3 bases, J shed 4 bases, and the junction held 5 bases outside the gene matches. CDR3 region: CASSFPGTGGYNEQFF. In DNA form, the CDR3 reads TGTGCCAGCAGTTTCCCCGGGACAGGGGGTTACAATGAGCAGTTCTTC. The variable domain in full, with the rest retrieved from reference TRBV28 and TRBJ2-1, is DVKVTQSSRYLVKRTGEKVFLECVQDMDHENMFWYRQDPGLGLRLIYFSYDVKMKEKGDIPEGYSVSREKKERFSLILESASTNQTSMYLCASSFPGTGGYNEQFFGPGTRLTVL.

At least ten counts were recorded for this clonotype. This sequence joins TRBV5-1 and TRBJ2-7; a weak D match, TRBD2 (5 bases). Germline V gives CDR1 SGHRS, CDR2 YFSETQ. Trimming removed 1 base from V and 5 bases from J, with 19 bases in between. This CDR3 has 16 residues. CDR3 in amino acids: CASSLRFSSRLHEQYF. In DNA form, the CDR3 reads TGCGCCAGCAGCTTGCGGTTCTCTAGCAGGCTCCACGAGCAGTACTTC.

This clonotype was seen at least ten times. V and J are TRBV27 and TRBJ1-1; D is undetermined. The V gene lost 6 bases and the J gene lost 0 bases, with 8 bases spanning the gap. The CDR3 contains 13 residues. The germline V gene has CDR1 MNHEY and CDR2 SMNVEV (reference sequence). The CDR3 DNA follows: TGTGCCAGCAGGGAGGACCTGAACACTGAAGCTTTCTTT. Translating gives CASREDLNTEAFF.

This clonotype came up once. A single base separates this from a much larger clone, so it may be a read error. This chain connects TRBV5-1 to TRBJ2-1, with TRBD2 matching over 12 bases. Trimming took 2 bases from V and 8 from J; bases not matched to a gene: 11. The CDR3 extends over 17 amino acids. Germline assignment: CDR1 SGHRS and CDR2 YFSETQ. CDR3 protein: CASSLKSLTSGSDEQFF. The CDR3 DNA sequence: TGCGCCAGCAGCTTAAAAAGCCTGACTAGCGGGAGTGATGAGCAGTTCTTC. The full variable domain, its missing parts supplied by reference TRBV5-1 and TRBJ2-1, is KAGVTQTPRYLIKTRGQQVTLSCSPISGHRSVSWYQQTPGQGLQFLFEYFSETQRNKGNFPGRFSGRQFSNSRSEMNVSTLELGDSALYLCASSLKSLTSGSDEQFFGPGTRLTVL.

This clonotype was observed at least ten times. This chain joins TRBV7-9 and TRBJ1-5, with D possibly TRBD1 on 5 matching bases. V lost 6 bases to trimming and J lost 4 bases, with 13 bases between them. CDR1 and CDR2 (germline): SEHNR, FQNEAQ (reference sequence). This CDR3 comprises 14 residues. The CDR3: CASSFPGGNQPQHF. The CDR3, as DNA: TGTGCCAGCAGTTTCCCGGGGGGAAATCAGCCCCAGCATTTT.

In the case of this clonotype: This sequence may be a read error, since a much larger clone differs from it by one base. The gene calls are TRBV28 and TRBJ2-1; 11 bases fit TRBD2. In germline, CDR1 is MDHEN, CDR2 SYDVKM. CDR3 size: 17 residues. CDR3 coding DNA: TGTGCCAGCAGTTTATTGGCCGGGACTAGCGGCTACAATGAGCAGGTCTTC. Translating gives CASSLLAGTSGYNEQVF.

This clonotype was counted many times. J is TRBJ2-2 and V is TRBV24-1; D ambiguous. There are 14 residues in the CDR3. Deletions cut 5 bases from V and 5 bases from J, with 11 bases between. CDR1 is KGHDR and CDR2 is SFDVKD in the germline V gene. CDR3 sequence (DNA): TGTGCCACCAGTGGTCAGCTTCTGACCGGGGAGCTGTTTTTT. This sequence encodes CATSGQLLTGELFF.

To note about this clonotype: One base away lies a much larger clone, so this may be a sequencing read error. The V call is TRBV9, the J call TRBJ2-1; D is tentatively TRBD1 or TRBD2 (5 bases each). The J call is uncertain, as TRBJ2-7 better fits the DNA end. CDR1 is SGDLS, CDR2 YYNGEE, per germline. This CDR3 comprises 14 residues. The chain's CDR3 is CASSVEGPGDEQYF. The CDR3 DNA reads as TGTGCCAGCAGCGTAGAGGGGCCCGGGGATGAGCAGTACTTC.

This clonotype was seen many times. The chain recombines TRBV6-5 with TRBJ2-3, with 7 nucleotides matching TRBD1. The CDR3 loop spans 16 amino acids. The trim removed 1 base at V and 2 bases at J, leaving 6 bases unmatched. CDR1 and CDR2 from the germline V gene are MNHEY and SVGAGI. This CDR3 is CASSYWKDRDTDTQYF. CDR3 sequence (DNA): TGTGCCAGCAGTTACTGGAAAGACAGGGACACAGATACGCAGTATTTT.

This clonotype has a handful of counts. The genes are TRBV29-1 and TRBJ2-1; D possibly corresponds to TRBD2 (5 bases). This CDR3 is built from 14 residues. Trimming left V 7 bases short and J 10 bases short, with 23 bases between. Germline assignment: CDR1 SQVTM and CDR2 ANQGSEA. The CDR3: CSALQAPRAREQFF. The CDR3 DNA follows: TGCAGCGCCTTGCAGGCACCGAGGGCAAGAGAGCAGTTCTTC.

This clonotype showed up many times. This chain connects TRBV12-3 or TRBV12-4 to TRBJ2-7; a weak D match, TRBD1 (5 bases). Trimming left V 5 bases short and J 2 bases short, with 13 bases between. This CDR3 spans 14 amino acids. The CDR3 protein is CASSPRQLAYEQYF. The DNA for the CDR3 is TGTGCCAGCAGTCCCCGACAGCTTGCCTACGAGCAGTACTTC.

Many counts were recorded for this clonotype. The chain links TRBV5-1 to TRBJ2-5; D unresolved. CDR1 and CDR2 from the germline V gene are SGHRS and YFSETQ. The CDR3 covers 14 residues. With 0 bases removed from V and 4 bases from J, the gap between germline ends came to 10 bases. This CDR3 is CASSLGTWPETQYF. CDR3 DNA sequence: TGCGCCAGCAGCTTGGGGACCTGGCCAGAGACCCAGTACTTC.

This clonotype occurred a few times. V and J are TRBV19 and TRBJ2-7, with 7 bases fitting TRBD1. The CDR3 totals 14 residues. From germline, CDR1 is LNHDA and CDR2 SQIVND (reference sequence). Unmatched junction bases numbered 7, after V lost 2 bases and J lost 6 bases. DNA for the CDR3: TGTGCCAGTAGTATAACGACAGGGCCGGGCGAGCAGTACTTC. The encoded protein is CASSITTGPGEQYF. Based on the CDR3 plus reference TRBV19 and TRBJ2-7, the full variable domain is DGGITQSPKYLFRKEGQNVTLSCEQNLNHDAMYWYRQDPGQGLRLIYYSQIVNDFQKGDIAEGYSVSREKKESFPLTVTSAQKNPTAFYLCASSITTGPGEQYFGPGTRLTVT.

This clonotype has ten or more counts. The chain carries TRBV29-1 and TRBJ2-3, with 11 bases matching TRBD2. CDR3 size: 13 residues. The V gene's germline CDR1 is SQVTM and CDR2 ANQGSEA. J gave up 2 bases and V 7 bases, and 2 bases lay outside the gene matches. This CDR3 is CSATSGATDTQYF. CDR3 nucleotides: TGCAGCGCGACTAGCGGGGCCACAGATACGCAGTATTTT.

Notes on this clonotype: At one of its ends the junction is not consistent with the germline gene, which may arise from a read error. The chain links TRBV4-2 to TRBJ1-6, with D maybe TRBD1 (5 bases). This CDR3 has 16 amino acids. In germline, CDR1 is LGHNA, CDR2 YNFKEQ. The CDR3 nucleotides are TGTGCCAGGAGCTCGGGGGTTTCTACCTATAATTCGCCCCTCCACTTT. Its translation: CARSSGVSTYNSPLHF.

This clonotype was counted at least ten times. This chain links TRBV29-1 with TRBJ2-5; 9 positions match TRBD1. The CDR3 totals 15 residues. The germline CDR1 and CDR2 sequences are SQVTM and ANQGSEA. V lost 6 bases to trimming and J lost 3 bases; unmatched junction nucleotides: 11. CDR3 coding DNA: TGCAGCGTGGCAACAGGGGGCTCCCCAAAAGAGACCCAGTACTTC. Translating it yields CSVATGGSPKETQYF. The whole variable domain, filled in from reference TRBV29-1 and TRBJ2-5, reads SAVISQKPSRDICQRGTSLTIQCQVDSQVTMMFWYRQQPGQSLTLIATANQGSEATYESGFVIDKFPISRPNLTFSTLTVSNMSPEDSSIYLCSVATGGSPKETQYFGPGTRLLVL.

This clonotype was observed many times. The CDR3 DNA reads TGTGCCAGCAGTTTCGGGGGTGGCTACAATGAGCAGTTCTTC. As protein: CASSFGGGYNEQFF. This rearrangement joins TRBV28 to TRBJ2-1; D is possibly TRBD2 (6 bases). The germline V gene encodes CDR1 MDHEN and CDR2 SYDVKM. This CDR3 comprises 14 residues. The V end was cut by 3 bases, the J end by 3 bases, with 9 bases between. Supplemented by reference TRBV28 and TRBJ2-1, the full variable domain reads DVKVTQSSRYLVKRTGEKVFLECVQDMDHENMFWYRQDPGLGLRLIYFSYDVKMKEKGDIPEGYSVSREKKERFSLILESASTNQTSMYLCASSFGGGYNEQFFGPGTRLTVL.

The V and J genes are TRBV29-1 and TRBJ2-1; D may be TRBD1 (6 bases). CDR3 length: 13 residues. V dropped 5 bases and J dropped 2 bases, with 10 bases sitting between them. In germline, CDR1 is SQVTM, CDR2 ANQGSEA. The DNA of the CDR3 is TGCAGCGTTCACACAGGGACCTACAATGAGCAGTTCTTC. Translated, it gives CSVHTGTYNEQFF.

This clonotype was detected many times. The chain uses TRBV7-2 and TRBJ1-1; 10 bases align to TRBD1. Unmatched junction bases numbered 4, after V lost 5 bases and J lost 7 bases. The CDR3 has 13 residues. Germline V gene sequence: CDR1 SGHTA, CDR2 FQGNSA. CDR3 in DNA: TGTGCCAGCAGCCCGGGACAGGGGCTTGAAGCTTTCTTT. Translated, it gives CASSPGQGLEAFF.

This clonotype was seen many times. The chain couples TRBV29-1 to TRBJ2-7, with D unclear. V shed 1 base and J shed 5 bases, with 18 bases lying between them. Per the germline V gene, CDR1 is SQVTM and CDR2 is ANQGSEA. There are 15 residues in the CDR3. CDR3: CSVEVNGLAQHEQYF. CDR3 nucleotide sequence: TGCAGCGTTGAAGTTAACGGCCTCGCCCAGCACGAGCAGTACTTC.

This clonotype was seen ten or more times. CDR3 loop: CASSLGLENSPLHF. The CDR3 bases are TGTGCCAGCAGCTTAGGTCTTGAGAATTCACCCCTCCACTTT. This sequence joins TRBV7-2 and TRBJ1-6; D ambiguous. The length of the CDR3 is 14 residues. V was clipped by 1 base and J by 7 bases, with 8 bases between them. Per the germline V gene, CDR1 is SGHTA and CDR2 is FQGNSA.

This clonotype was recorded at least ten times. The chain carries TRBV12-3 or TRBV12-4 and TRBJ2-2, with a possible D match to TRBD1 (6 bases). The CDR3 loop spans 15 amino acids. V was shortened by 4 bases and J by 2 bases, with 11 bases between the two germline ends. The CDR3 is CASSSNRDNTGELFF. The CDR3, as DNA: TGTGCCAGCAGTTCAAACAGGGACAACACCGGGGAGCTGTTTTTT.

The sample holds a few counts of this clonotype. V usage is TRBV12-3 or TRBV12-4 and J usage is TRBJ2-7; TRBD2 might be the D (5 bases). The CDR3 contains 17 residues. V lost 5 bases and J lost 3, with 23 bases in between. CDR3 sequence (DNA): TGTGCCAGCAGTCTCCGACTAACCCCAGGTTTCGTCTACGAGCAGTACTTC. Amino acids: CASSLRLTPGFVYEQYF.

This clonotype was observed a handful of times. The rearrangement joins TRBV6-2 or TRBV6-3 to TRBJ2-1; 11 nucleotides align to TRBD2. V lost 2 bases to trimming and J lost 6 bases; unmatched junction nucleotides: 12. Germline values: CDR1 MNHEY, CDR2 SVGEGT. The CDR3 has 18 residues. CDR3: CASSYGTIAGGPGNEQFF. In DNA, the CDR3 is TGTGCCAGCAGTTACGGGACAATAGCGGGAGGGCCTGGCAATGAGCAGTTCTTC.

This clonotype came up many times. J is TRBJ2-7 and V is TRBV28; no clear D gene. The germline V gene encodes CDR1 MDHEN and CDR2 SYDVKM. V was shortened by 3 bases and J by 1 base, with 4 bases between the two germline ends. There are 12 residues in the CDR3. DNA of the CDR3: TGTGCCAGCAGTTTTGAATCCTACGAGCAGTACTTC. Translating it yields CASSFESYEQYF.

This clonotype was picked up many times. The rearrangement links TRBV5-1 to TRBJ2-1; D uncertain. The V gene's germline CDR1 is SGHRS and CDR2 YFSETQ. There are 12 residues in the CDR3. With 0 bases removed from V and 7 bases from J, the gap between germline ends came to 5 bases. This CDR3 is CASSLGQNEQFF. The CDR3 DNA is TGCGCCAGCAGCTTGGGACAAAATGAGCAGTTCTTC.

In this sample, this clonotype turned up many times. Relative to the germline gene, one junction end is altered; a read error may explain this. CDR3 in DNA: TGTGCCAGCAGTGACTCAGGGACACAGACCCAGTACTTC. Translation gives CASSDSGTQTQYF. This chain connects TRBV6-5 to TRBJ2-5, with D perhaps TRBD1 (6 bases). The V gene's germline CDR1 is MNHEY and CDR2 SVGAGI. The CDR3 spans 13 residues.

Ten or more counts support this clonotype. The chain recombines TRBV11-2 with TRBJ2-5; 7 bases match TRBD1. The germline V gene has CDR1 SGHAT and CDR2 FQNNGV. J gave up 0 bases and V 5 bases, and 9 bases lay outside the gene matches. The CDR3 is 16 amino acids. The CDR3 nucleotides read TGTGCCAGCAGCCCGCGACAGGGCGCGTACCAAGAGACCCAGTACTTC. Its translation is CASSPRQGAYQETQYF.

This clonotype has a count of ten or more. This chain connects TRBV13 to TRBJ2-7, with a tentative D call TRBD1 (5 bases). Between the trimmed V and J ends, which lost 4 bases and 3 bases, there was a span of 10 bases. Germline V CDR1 and CDR2: PRHDT, FYEKMQ (reference sequence). This CDR3 contains 13 residues. In nucleotides, the CDR3 is TGTGCCAGCAGCTCCATTAGGGGCTACGAGCAGTACTTC. Translated, it gives CASSSIRGYEQYF.